Following are 29 T cell receptor beta chains from one sample sequenced in a study of OX40 agonist ivuxolimab in advanced cancers. The library was obtained by the immunoSEQ multiplex PCR assay. The table comes from immuneACCESS by way of TCRdb, which keeps in-frame sequences with V and J called. Part of the clones is missing from these tables; in studies checked, under half for an unresolved V gene and the rest for unknown reasons. The sample table lists around 70,000 clones, roughly four fifths of them with a count of one. The ten largest account for 4% to 6% of the sample. The sequences come from CD4+ or CD8+ T cells sorted from blood, collected in a trial of the OX40 agonist ivuxolimab. Receptors were obtained from an adult with an advanced solid tumor such as melanoma, head and neck, liver or kidney cancer.

The chain uses TRBV28 and TRBJ2-7; 8 bases agree with TRBD2. This CDR3 is 15 amino acids long. Germline V gene data show CDR1 as MDHEN and CDR2 as SYDVKM. J lost 6 bases, V lost 2 bases, and 9 bases had no gene match. DNA for the CDR3: TGTGCCAGCAGTTTAATAGGTAGCGGGGCCCTCGAGCAGTACTTC. This encodes CASSLIGSGALEQYF.

This clone has only a few counts. The genes are TRBV28 and TRBJ2-1; tentatively, D is TRBD1 (8 bases). This CDR3 is 17 amino acids long. V gave up 7 bases and J gave up 0 bases, with 19 bases separating them. Germline V gives CDR1 MDHEN, CDR2 SYDVKM. This CDR3 reads CASTTNRGGSSYNEQFF. As DNA, the CDR3 is TGTGCCAGCACCACGAACAGGGGGGGTAGCTCCTACAATGAGCAGTTCTTC. Complete variable domain (other parts from reference TRBV28 and TRBJ2-1): DVKVTQSSRYLVKRTGEKVFLECVQDMDHENMFWYRQDPGLGLRLIYFSYDVKMKEKGDIPEGYSVSREKKERFSLILESASTNQTSMYLCASTTNRGGSSYNEQFFGPGTRLTVL.

The chain recombines TRBV28 with TRBJ1-1; D is uncertain. Germline CDR1 reads MDHEN; CDR2 reads SYDVKM. V dropped 1 base and J dropped 2 bases, with 11 bases sitting between them. CDR3 length equals 15 residues. The CDR3 protein is CASSLSNYINTEAFF. In nucleotides, the CDR3 is TGTGCCAGCAGTTTATCGAACTATATCAACACTGAAGCTTTCTTT.

This clone was seen only a few times. At one boundary the junction diverges from the germline segment, which might be a read error. The chain links TRBV29-1 to TRBJ2-5; TRBD2 might be the D (6 bases). The CDR3 is 15 amino acids. CDR1 is SQVTM and CDR2 is ANQGSEA in the germline V gene. The CDR3: CSVSRVRDLQGTQYF. The CDR3 DNA reads as TGCAGCGTTTCTCGCGTTAGGGACTTGCAAGGGACCCAGTACTTC.

V is TRBV7-3 and J is TRBJ2-3, with 11 bases that match TRBD2. J gave up 3 bases and V 5 bases, and 7 bases lay outside the gene matches. This CDR3 contains 16 residues. CDR1 is SGHTA, CDR2 FQGTGA, per germline. The CDR3 nucleotides read TGTGCCAGCAGCGCTCGACTAGCGGGGCGTACAGATACGCAGTATTTT. Its protein is CASSARLAGRTDTQYF. The entire variable domain, with the rest obtained from reference TRBV7-3 and TRBJ2-3, is as follows: GAGVSQTPSNKVTEKGKYVELRCDPISGHTALYWYRQSLGQGPEFLIYFQGTGAADDSGLPNDRFFAVRPEGSVSTLKIQRTERGDSAVYLCASSARLAGRTDTQYFGPGTRLTVL.

V is TRBV5-1 and J is TRBJ2-7, with TRBD1 identical over 7 bases. J lost 5 bases, V lost 4 bases, and 9 bases had no gene match. Per the germline V gene, CDR1 is SGHRS and CDR2 is YFSETQ. CDR3 size: 14 residues. DNA for the CDR3: TGCGCCAGCAGCCCGTCACCGGGACAGAACGAGCAGTACTTC. It is translated as CASSPSPGQNEQYF.

This chain joins TRBV29-1 and TRBJ1-1; TRBD1 might be the D (6 bases). Trimming took 6 bases from V and 1 from J, leaving 18 bases between them. In germline, CDR1 is SQVTM, CDR2 ANQGSEA. This CDR3 region has 15 residues. CDR3 sequence reads: CSVGPTGTRNTEAFF. The CDR3 region has the DNA TGCAGCGTAGGCCCTACCGGGACACGGAACACTGAAGCTTTCTTT.

The chain is built from TRBV6-6 and TRBJ2-5; D may be TRBD1 or TRBD2 (6 bases each). CDR3 length equals 16 residues. Trimming stripped 6 bases from V and 2 bases from J, with 19 bases between. Germline V gene data show CDR1 as MNHNY and CDR2 as SVGAGI (reference sequence). The CDR3 region is CASRSTQGRWQETQYF. The CDR3, as DNA: TGTGCCAGCAGGTCGACTCAGGGGAGGTGGCAAGAGACCCAGTACTTC.

The V gene is TRBV9, the J gene TRBJ2-3, with 8 positions matching TRBD2. The CDR3 loop spans 14 amino acids. Germline V gives CDR1 SGDLS, CDR2 YYNGEE. The trim removed 3 bases at V and 5 bases at J, leaving 5 bases unmatched. CDR3 amino acids: CASSAGGAGDTQYF. The CDR3 DNA reads as TGTGCCAGCAGCGCCGGGGGGGCCGGAGATACGCAGTATTTT.

The chain links TRBV5-1 to TRBJ1-4; 8 positions agree with TRBD1. Unmatched junction bases numbered 15, after V lost 3 bases and J lost 5 bases. Per the germline V gene, CDR1 is SGHRS and CDR2 is YFSETQ. CDR3 length: 18 amino acids. CDR3 sequence: CASSCNPSGQGINEKLFF. The CDR3 DNA follows: TGCGCCAGCAGCTGTAACCCCAGCGGACAGGGTATAAATGAAAAACTGTTTTTT.

In this sample, this clone turned up once. The gene calls are TRBV5-4 and TRBJ1-1; D gene uncertain. The CDR3 covers 15 residues. The ends were cut back, 4 bases at V and 3 bases at J, with 16 bases in the middle. Germline lookup yields CDR1 SGHNT and CDR2 YYREEE (reference sequence). The CDR3 spells CASSTQTRDDTEAFF. Written as DNA, the CDR3 is TGTGCCAGCAGCACTCAGACTCGCGATGACACTGAAGCTTTCTTT.

The chain has TRBV2 and TRBJ2-7; D uncertain. Trimming shortened V by 3 bases and J by 5 bases, and 5 bases separated the two germline ends. Germline CDR1 SNHLY, CDR2 FYNNEI. This CDR3 region has 11 residues. The CDR3 loop is CASSDYNEQYF. The CDR3 region has the DNA TGTGCCAGCAGTGACTACAACGAGCAGTACTTC.

The chain carries TRBV10-3 and TRBJ2-6; D may be TRBD1 (5 bases). V was clipped by 0 bases and J by 0 bases, with 9 bases between them. The CDR3 spans 17 residues. CDR1 is ENHRY, CDR2 SYGVKD, per germline. The CDR3: CAISESRQFSGANVLTF. The CDR3 nucleotides are TGTGCCATCAGTGAGTCGAGACAGTTCTCTGGGGCCAACGTCCTGACTTTC.

The CDR3 bases are TGTGCCAGCAGTGAAAGCGGGACAGGGATAAAAATCACCTACGAGCAGTACTTC. Its protein product is CASSESGTGIKITYEQYF. V usage is TRBV6-4 and J usage is TRBJ2-7; TRBD1 matches 9 bases. The V gene's germline CDR1 is MRHNA and CDR2 SNTAGT. V shed 3 bases and J 2 bases; nucleotides not matched to a gene: 14. The CDR3 covers 18 residues.

The V gene is TRBV7-9, the J gene TRBJ1-2, with D perhaps TRBD1 (6 bases). V was pared by 3 bases and J by 8 bases, with 19 bases between. This CDR3 is built from 15 residues. Germline assignment: CDR1 SEHNR and CDR2 FQNEAQ (reference sequence). The CDR3 DNA sequence: TGTGCCAGCAGCTTCCCCGGGATGGGGGCGTTGGGCTACACCTTC. Translating gives CASSFPGMGALGYTF.

J is TRBJ2-2 and V is TRBV9; tentatively, D is TRBD2 (6 bases). Trimming pared 4 bases from V and 6 bases from J, leaving 19 bases between. CDR1 and CDR2 (germline): SGDLS, YYNGEE. CDR3 length: 16 amino acids. Here the CDR3 reads CASSSPGLDGPGELFF. The CDR3 nucleotides read TGTGCCAGCAGCTCCCCGGGACTCGACGGGCCCGGGGAGCTGTTTTTT.

The chain is built from TRBV10-3 and TRBJ1-1; 8 positions agree with TRBD1. From germline, CDR1 is ENHRY and CDR2 SYGVKD. The CDR3 spans 15 residues. V gave up 1 base and J gave up 9 bases; unmatched junction bases: 10. The CDR3 bases are TGTGCCATCAGTGAGTTCCCCGGGACAGGTTACCAAGCTTTCTTT. It codes for CAISEFPGTGYQAFF.

The genes are TRBV7-9 and TRBJ2-3; no clear D gene. Germline CDR1 is SEHNR and CDR2 is FQNEAQ (reference sequence). The CDR3 spans 14 residues. V shed 6 bases and J shed 5 bases, with 15 bases lying between them. CDR3 in DNA: TGTGCCAGCAGTACAGACCCCCTCCGAGATACGCAGTATTTT. Its protein product is CASSTDPLRDTQYF.

This chain uses TRBV11-2 with TRBJ1-3, with D unclear. Germline V lookup: CDR1 SGHAT, CDR2 FQNNGV. This CDR3 region has 13 residues. With 5 bases removed from V and 0 bases from J, the gap between germline ends came to 5 bases. In DNA, the CDR3 is TGTGCCAGCAGCCAAAGCTCTGGAAACACCATATATTTT. Translation gives CASSQSSGNTIYF. The full variable domain, rest sourced from reference TRBV11-2 and TRBJ1-3, is EAGVAQSPRYKIIEKRQSVAFWCNPISGHATLYWYQQILGQGPKLLIQFQNNGVVDDSQLPKDRFSAERLKGVDSTLKIQPAKLEDSAVYLCASSQSSGNTIYFGEGSWLTVV.

The J gene is TRBJ2-1, the V gene TRBV28; D is unclear. This CDR3 region has 13 residues. In germline, CDR1 is MDHEN, CDR2 SYDVKM. Trimming removed 6 bases from V and 3 bases from J, with 9 bases in between. CDR3 region: CASSTQSYNEQFF. CDR3 bases: TGTGCCAGCAGCACCCAGAGCTACAATGAGCAGTTCTTC.

For the CDR3, the DNA is TGTGCCAGTAGGGGAGGACAGGTGAATTCACCCCTCCACTTT. This translates into CASRGGQVNSPLHF. The V call is TRBV28, the J call TRBJ1-6, with TRBD1 matching over 7 bases. This CDR3 has 14 amino acids. From germline, CDR1 is MDHEN and CDR2 SYDVKM. Trimming took 9 bases from V and 7 from J; bases not matched to a gene: 9. Complete variable domain (other parts from reference TRBV28 and TRBJ1-6): DVKVTQSSRYLVKRTGEKVFLECVQDMDHENMFWYRQDPGLGLRLIYFSYDVKMKEKGDIPEGYSVSREKKERFSLILESASTNQTSMYLCASRGGQVNSPLHFGNGTRLTVT.

Comment on this clone: The identical CDR3 is also encoded by other nucleotide sequences in the sample. J is TRBJ1-5 and V is TRBV10-3; no reliable D call. Trimming pared 0 bases from V and 4 bases from J, leaving 1 base between. The CDR3 totals 12 residues. Per germline, CDR1 ENHRY and CDR2 SYGVKD. The CDR3 sequence is CAISESNQPQHF. The CDR3 nucleotides read TGTGCCATCAGTGAGTCAAATCAGCCCCAGCATTTT.

This chain uses TRBV7-7 with TRBJ2-7; TRBD1 aligns across 8 bases. The J segment lost 1 base and the V segment lost 5 bases, leaving 7 bases of the junction unmatched. Germline CDR1 is SSHAT and CDR2 is FNYEAQ (reference sequence). This CDR3 comprises 15 residues. The CDR3, as DNA: TGTGCCAGCAGCCCCGGACAGGGTCTATCCTACGAGCAGTACTTC. Translating gives CASSPGQGLSYEQYF.

Here the CDR3 DNA reads TGTGCCAGCAGCCCCCAGGGCTACGAGCAGTACTTC. Translated, it gives CASSPQGYEQYF. The chain is built from TRBV14 and TRBJ2-7; D possibly corresponds to TRBD1 (5 bases). The germline V gene encodes CDR1 SGHDN and CDR2 FVKESK. The ends were cut back, 4 bases at V and 3 bases at J, with 7 bases in the middle. CDR3 length: 12 amino acids. Full variable domain (remainder filled in from reference TRBV14 and TRBJ2-7): EAGVTQFPSHSVIEKGQTVTLRCDPISGHDNLYWYRRVMGKEIKFLLHFVKESKQDESGMPNNRFLAERTGGTYSTLKVQPAELEDSGVYFCASSPQGYEQYFGPGTRLTVT.

CDR3 DNA: TGCAGCGTTGTTTTTATCGCGGGAGGGCGGAATGAGCAGTTCTTC. This codes for CSVVFIAGGRNEQFF. The chain employs TRBV29-1 and TRBJ2-1; 9 nucleotides agree with TRBD2. The CDR3 contains 15 residues. J gave up 7 bases and V 4 bases, and 11 bases lay outside the gene matches. Germline assignment: CDR1 SQVTM and CDR2 ANQGSEA.

The chain carries TRBV5-4 and TRBJ1-2; D possibly corresponds to TRBD1 (6 bases). This CDR3 has 12 amino acids. The germline gives CDR1 SGHNT, CDR2 YYREEE (reference sequence). V dropped 3 bases and J dropped 4 bases, with 7 bases sitting between them. Here the CDR3 DNA reads TGTGCCAGCAGCTCGGACAGCTATGGCTACACCTTC. It translates to CASSSDSYGYTF.

V gene TRBV2 combines with J gene TRBJ2-7; no definite D call. Germline V gives CDR1 SNHLY, CDR2 FYNNEI. Trimming left V 2 bases short and J 2 bases short, with 10 bases between. This CDR3 has 14 residues. The CDR3 DNA is TGTGCCAGCAGTGAATACTTGAAAGCCTACGAGCAGTACTTC. This sequence encodes CASSEYLKAYEQYF.

The genes are TRBV6-6 and TRBJ2-5; D ambiguous. This CDR3 region has 15 residues. Germline CDR1 and CDR2: MNHNY and SVGAGI (reference sequence). Trimming left V 5 bases short and J 1 base short, with 14 bases between. CDR3 loop: CASSSGLSSQETQYF. The CDR3, as DNA: TGTGCCAGCAGTAGTGGCCTGAGCTCCCAAGAGACCCAGTACTTC.

The gene calls are TRBV18 and TRBJ1-4; D not certain. This CDR3 region has 13 residues. CDR1 and CDR2 (germline): KGHSH, LQKENI. V lost 3 bases to trimming and J lost 9 bases, with 11 bases between them. The chain's CDR3 is CASSPVAGQKLFF. CDR3 in DNA: TGTGCCAGCTCACCCGTTGCGGGCCAAAAACTGTTTTTT.